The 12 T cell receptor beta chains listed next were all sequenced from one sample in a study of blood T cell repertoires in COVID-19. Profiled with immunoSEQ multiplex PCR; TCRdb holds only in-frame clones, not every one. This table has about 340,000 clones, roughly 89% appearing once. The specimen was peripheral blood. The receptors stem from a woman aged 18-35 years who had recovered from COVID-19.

CDR3 nucleotide sequence: TGTGCCAGCAGAGGCGACAGTCACGAGCAGTACGTC. Residues: CASRGDSHEQYV. V and J are TRBV2 and TRBJ2-7; D possibly corresponds to TRBD1 (5 bases). The CDR3 runs to 12 residues. V was pared by 6 bases and J by 5 bases, with 11 bases between. Germline V CDR1 and CDR2: SNHLY, FYNNEI.

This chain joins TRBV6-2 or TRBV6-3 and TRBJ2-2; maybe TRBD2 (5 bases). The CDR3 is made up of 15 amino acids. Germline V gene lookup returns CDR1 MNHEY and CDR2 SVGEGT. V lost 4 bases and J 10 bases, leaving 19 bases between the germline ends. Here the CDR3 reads CASSSQDWSLEELFF. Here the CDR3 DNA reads TGTGCCAGCAGTTCCCAGGACTGGTCGTTGGAGGAGCTGTTTTTT.

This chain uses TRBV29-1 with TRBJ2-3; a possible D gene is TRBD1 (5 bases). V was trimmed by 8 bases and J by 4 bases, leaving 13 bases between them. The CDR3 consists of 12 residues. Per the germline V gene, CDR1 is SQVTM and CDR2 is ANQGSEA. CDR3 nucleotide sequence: TGCAGCCTTGTCCTGGGGCCAGATACGCAGTATTTT. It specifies CSLVLGPDTQYF.

This chain's CDR3 is CASSVVSTDTQYF. CDR3 nucleotides: TGTGCCAGCAGCGTAGTTAGTACAGATACGCAGTATTTT. J is TRBJ2-3 and V is TRBV9; D is unresolved. This CDR3 comprises 13 residues. Looked up from germline, CDR1 is SGDLS and CDR2 is YYNGEE. Trimming took 0 bases from V and 3 from J, leaving 5 bases between them.

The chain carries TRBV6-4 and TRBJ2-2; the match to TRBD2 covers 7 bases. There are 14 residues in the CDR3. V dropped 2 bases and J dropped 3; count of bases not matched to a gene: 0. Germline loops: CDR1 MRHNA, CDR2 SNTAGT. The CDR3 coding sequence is TGTGCCAGCAGTGACACTAGCGACACCGGGGAGCTGTTTTTT. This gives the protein CASSDTSDTGELFF.

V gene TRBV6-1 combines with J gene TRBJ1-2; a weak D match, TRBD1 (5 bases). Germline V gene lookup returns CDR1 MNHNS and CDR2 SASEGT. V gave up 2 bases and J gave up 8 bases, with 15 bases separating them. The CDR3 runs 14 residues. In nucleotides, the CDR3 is TGTGCCAGCAGTGAACAGGGTAATCTTGGAGGCTACACCTTC. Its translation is CASSEQGNLGGYTF.

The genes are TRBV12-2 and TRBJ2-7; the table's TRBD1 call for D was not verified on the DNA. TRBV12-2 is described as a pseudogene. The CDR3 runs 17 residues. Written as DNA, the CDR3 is TGTGCAAGTCGTTTTCTTCCACCCCTGACAGACTCCTACGAGCAGTACGTC. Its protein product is CASRFLPPLTDSYEQYV.

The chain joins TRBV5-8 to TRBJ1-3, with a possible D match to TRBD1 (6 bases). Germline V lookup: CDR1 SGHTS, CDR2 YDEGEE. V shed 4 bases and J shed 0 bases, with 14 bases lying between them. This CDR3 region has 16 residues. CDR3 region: CASSPQGYVSGNTIYF. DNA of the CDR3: TGTGCCAGCAGCCCTCAGGGGTACGTCTCTGGAAACACCATATATTTT.

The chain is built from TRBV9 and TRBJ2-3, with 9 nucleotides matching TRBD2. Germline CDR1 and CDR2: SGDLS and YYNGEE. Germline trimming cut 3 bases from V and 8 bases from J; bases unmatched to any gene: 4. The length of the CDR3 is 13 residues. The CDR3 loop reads CASSGRLAATQYF. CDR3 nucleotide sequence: TGTGCCAGCAGCGGGAGACTAGCGGCTACGCAGTATTTT.

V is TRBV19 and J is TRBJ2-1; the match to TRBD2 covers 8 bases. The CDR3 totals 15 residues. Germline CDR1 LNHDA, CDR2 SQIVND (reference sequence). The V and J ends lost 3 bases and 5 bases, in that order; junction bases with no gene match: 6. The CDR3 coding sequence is TGTGCCAGTAGTATCAGGACTAGCCCAAACAATGAGCAGTTCTTC. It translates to CASSIRTSPNNEQFF.

The CDR3, as DNA: TGCGCCAGCAGTCAAAGAAACGGCTATGGCTACACCTTC. This gives the protein CASSQRNGYGYTF. V is TRBV4-3 and J is TRBJ1-2, with no clear D. CDR1 and CDR2 (germline): LGHNA, YSLEER. The CDR3 length is 13 residues. V was cut by 6 bases and J by 4 bases, with 12 bases left in between.

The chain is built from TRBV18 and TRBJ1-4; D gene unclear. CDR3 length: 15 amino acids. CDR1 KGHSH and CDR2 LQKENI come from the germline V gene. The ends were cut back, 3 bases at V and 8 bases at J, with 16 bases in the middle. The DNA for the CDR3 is TGTGCCAGCTCACCGTCGGCGGGTCTTTCCGAAAAACTGTTTTTT. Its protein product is CASSPSAGLSEKLFF.